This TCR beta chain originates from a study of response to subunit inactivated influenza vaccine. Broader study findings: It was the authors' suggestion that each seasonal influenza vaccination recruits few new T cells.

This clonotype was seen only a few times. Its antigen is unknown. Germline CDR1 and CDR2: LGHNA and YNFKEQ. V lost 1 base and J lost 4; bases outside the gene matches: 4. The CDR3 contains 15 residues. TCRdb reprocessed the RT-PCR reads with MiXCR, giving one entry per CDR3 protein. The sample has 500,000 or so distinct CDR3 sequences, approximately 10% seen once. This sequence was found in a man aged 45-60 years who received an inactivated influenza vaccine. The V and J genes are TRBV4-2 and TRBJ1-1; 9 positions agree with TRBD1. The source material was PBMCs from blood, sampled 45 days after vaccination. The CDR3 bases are TGTGCCAGCAGCCAAGGACAGGGGGGGATCACTGAAGCTTTCTTT. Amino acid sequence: CASSQGQGGITEAFF.